This TCR beta chain was recovered during a study of cytomegalovirus exposure and HLA in healthy donors. The germline V gene encodes CDR1 SEHNR and CDR2 FQNEAQ (reference sequence). The CDR3 runs to 18 residues. The junction had 15 bases not matched to a gene; V was cut back by 5 bases and J by 2 bases. The PCR employed 60 Vbeta primers together with 13 Jbeta primers. Source study methods: Around 11 million shared chains were among approximately 80 million unique TCR beta chains counted in a later analysis. Assay used: immunoSEQ multiplex PCR; TCRdb lists only in-frame clones, some missing. V and J calls and clone size are copied from that table; D and trimming were computed from the DNA. The table records around 170,000 clones, about four fifths of them present only once. This clone was counted a single time. Its antigen is currently unknown. Whole-study findings and limits: The likely explanation for a cluster of highly shared sequence variants was sequencing artifact.

The rearrangement uses TRBV7-9 and TRBJ2-3, with 8 bases fitting TRBD1. The sequencing sample was made of PBMCs. The source is a man aged 40-55 years in good health and CMV-seronegative. In DNA, the CDR3 is TGTGCCAGCAGCCCAGGACAGGGACTCCAGTCCATCACAGATACGCAGTATTTT. Its translation is CASSPGQGLQSITDTQYF. Variable domain in full (rest from reference TRBV7-9 and TRBJ2-3): DTGVSQNPRHKITKRGQNVTFRCDPISEHNRLYWYRQTLGQGPEFLTYFQNEAQLEKSRLLSDRFSAERPKGSFSTLEIQRTEQGDSAMYLCASSPGQGLQSITDTQYFGPGTRLTVL.